Following are 14 T cell receptor beta chains from one sample sequenced in a study of blood T cell repertoires in COVID-19. Sequenced by immunoSEQ multiplex PCR; TCRdb stores in-frame clones only, minus some. Here the sample spans more than 300,000 clones, around four fifths being singletons. The material sequenced was peripheral blood. These TCRs come from a woman in her forties or fifties with acute or convalescent COVID-19.

Comment on this clone: Mismatch with germline at one junction end may stem from a read error. J is TRBJ2-5 and V is TRBV9, with D possibly being TRBD2 (5 bases). Germline CDR1 SGDLS, CDR2 YYNGEE. CDR3 length: 15 residues. CDR3 in DNA: TGTGCCAGCAGCGTAGGGACCAGCGGCGGAGAGACCCGGTACTTC. It yields the protein CASSVGTSGGETRYF.

V and J are TRBV11-2 and TRBJ1-3; no reliable D call. Germline V gene data show CDR1 as SGHAT and CDR2 as FQNNGV. Trimming pared 5 bases from V and 1 base from J, leaving 12 bases between. The CDR3 runs 15 residues. The CDR3 is CASSRGVGSGNTIYF. The CDR3 DNA reads as TGTGCCAGCAGCCGAGGAGTTGGTTCTGGAAACACCATATATTTT. The whole variable domain, filled in from reference TRBV11-2 and TRBJ1-3, reads EAGVAQSPRYKIIEKRQSVAFWCNPISGHATLYWYQQILGQGPKLLIQFQNNGVVDDSQLPKDRFSAERLKGVDSTLKIQPAKLEDSAVYLCASSRGVGSGNTIYFGEGSWLTVV.

The chain joins TRBV4-2 to TRBJ2-3; the D gene is possibly TRBD1 (6 bases). CDR1 and CDR2 (germline): LGHNA, YNFKEQ. Deletions cut 0 bases from V and 0 bases from J, with 19 bases between. This CDR3 is built from 19 residues. This CDR3 reads CASSQDPAMTGTSTDTQYF. DNA of the CDR3: TGTGCCAGCAGCCAAGATCCCGCCATGACAGGTACTAGCACAGATACGCAGTATTTT.

J is TRBJ1-5 and V is TRBV30; D ambiguous. The CDR3 extends over 13 amino acids. Trimming took off 7 bases at V and 9 bases at J, with 19 bases between the two ends. Germline V gene lookup returns CDR1 GTSNPN and CDR2 SVGIG (reference sequence). CDR3 sequence reads: CALGRGPGRPQHF. The CDR3 DNA follows: TGTGCCTTGGGCCGGGGTCCCGGACGGCCCCAGCATTTT.

The chain has TRBV25-1 and TRBJ1-3; TRBD1 matches 9 bases. Germline CDR1 reads MGHDK; CDR2 reads SYGVNS. With V trimmed by 4 bases and J by 6 bases, 4 bases remained unmatched. CDR3 size: 14 residues. This chain's CDR3 is CASSGWTGENTIYF. CDR3 sequence (DNA): TGTGCCAGCAGTGGCTGGACAGGGGAAAACACCATATATTTT.

This rearrangement joins TRBV18 to TRBJ2-5; D call uncertain. Looked up from germline, CDR1 is KGHSH and CDR2 is LQKENI. The CDR3 is made up of 14 amino acids. Deletions cut 1 base from V and 2 bases from J, with 8 bases between. CDR3 residues: CASSPRQVQETQYF. The CDR3 nucleotides are TGTGCCAGCTCACCACGCCAGGTACAAGAGACCCAGTACTTC.

The chain recombines TRBV5-8 with TRBJ1-1, with 7 bases identical to TRBD1. This CDR3 is built from 14 residues. CDR1 and CDR2 from the germline V gene are SGHTS and YDEGEE. V lost 2 bases, J lost 4 bases, and 5 bases stayed unmatched. This CDR3 is CASSFRTGGTEAFF. CDR3 nucleotide sequence: TGTGCCAGCAGCTTCCGGACAGGAGGCACTGAAGCTTTCTTT.

V usage is TRBV13 and J usage is TRBJ2-3; 11 nucleotides agree with TRBD2. Germline assignment: CDR1 PRHDT and CDR2 FYEKMQ (reference sequence). This CDR3 has 15 amino acids. Germline trimming cut 4 bases from V and 4 bases from J; bases unmatched to any gene: 4. This chain's CDR3 is CASSWGTSGPDTQYF. The CDR3 DNA reads as TGTGCCAGCAGCTGGGGGACTAGCGGCCCAGATACGCAGTATTTT.

The count of this clone is one. The V and J genes are TRBV10-3 and TRBJ1-1, with D possibly TRBD1 on 5 matching bases. Trimming shortened V by 7 bases and J by 4 bases, and 16 bases separated the two germline ends. Germline V gene data show CDR1 as ENHRY and CDR2 as SYGVKD. The CDR3 spans 14 residues. CDR3 nucleotide sequence: TGTGCCATCAAGCAGACAGTCTCGGGCACTGAAGCTTTCTTT. Protein: CAIKQTVSGTEAFF.

The V gene is TRBV6-2 or TRBV6-3, the J gene TRBJ2-1; D possibly corresponds to TRBD2 (6 bases). This CDR3 contains 16 residues. Trimming pared 0 bases from V and 8 bases from J, leaving 17 bases between. The germline gives CDR1 MNHEY, CDR2 SVGEGT. CDR3 loop: CASSYSASSVGDEQFF. In DNA form, the CDR3 reads TGTGCCAGCAGTTACTCGGCGTCTAGCGTTGGTGATGAGCAGTTCTTC.

This chain connects TRBV5-6 to TRBJ2-3, with 10 bases matching TRBD2. The germline CDR1 and CDR2 sequences are SGHDT and YYEEEE. Trimming cost V 3 bases and J 4 bases; bases outside gene matches: 11. CDR3 length: 17 amino acids. DNA of the CDR3: TGTGCCAGCAGCTCAGAACTAGCGGGGAGATACGCAGATACGCAGTATTTT. Amino acids: CASSSELAGRYADTQYF.

The rearrangement links TRBV4-3 to TRBJ1-2; 7 bases fit TRBD1. The CDR3 runs 13 residues. Germline CDR1 is LGHNA and CDR2 is YSLEER. V shed 4 bases and J 8 bases; nucleotides not matched to a gene: 7. CDR3 bases: TGCGCCAGCAGCCGACAGGGTACGACCGGCTACACCTTC. Translation: CASSRQGTTGYTF.

The chain employs TRBV27 and TRBJ1-4; D ambiguous. V dropped 1 base and J dropped 0 bases, with 9 bases sitting between them. CDR3 size: 16 residues. CDR1 and CDR2 (germline): MNHEY, SMNVEV (reference sequence). CDR3 sequence (DNA): TGTGCCAGCAGTTTATTAGCAAGCGCAACTAATGAAAAACTGTTTTTT. Residues: CASSLLASATNEKLFF.

The gene calls are TRBV7-9 and TRBJ2-1; D not resolved. The length of the CDR3 is 14 residues. With 1 base removed from V and 3 bases from J, the gap between germline ends came to 7 bases. The germline V gene encodes CDR1 SEHNR and CDR2 FQNEAQ (reference sequence). DNA for the CDR3: TGTGCCAGCAGCTTAGTGGCCAGCTACAATGAGCAGTTCTTC. Translated: CASSLVASYNEQFF.